These T cell receptor beta chains were read from a single sample in a study of Graves' ophthalmopathy and Graves' hyperthyroidism. MiXCR, applied by TCRdb to the multiplex PCR reads, yields one record per CDR3 protein. The sample lists 650,000 to 900,000 distinct CDR3 sequences, roughly 41% seen once, with around 40% in the top ten. Source material: peripheral blood. These receptor sequences come from an adult man with Graves' ophthalmopathy. CDR3s include the opening cysteine and the closing phenylalanine or tryptophan. D genes are given only for firm matches. Some rows have no size entry. The others give once, few or many, or a class for an expanded clone.

d_gene: -
v_gene: TRBV12-3/TRBV12-4
abundance: -
j_gene: TRBJ1-3
CDR3nt: TGTGCCAGCAGCCATGATGGAAACACCATATATTTT
CDR3aa: CASSHDGNTIYF

d_gene: TRBD1
v_gene: TRBV6-5
abundance: -
j_gene: TRBJ1-5
CDR3nt: TGTGCCAGCAGTTACGACAGGGCGGGTCAGCCCCAGCATTTT
CDR3aa: CASSYDRAGQPQHF

d_gene: -
v_gene: TRBV7-2
abundance: -
j_gene: TRBJ2-2
CDR3nt: TGTGCCAGCAGCCCTGACCCGGGGAACACCGGGGAGCTGTTTTTT
CDR3aa: CASSPDPGNTGELFF

d_gene: -
v_gene: TRBV7-2
abundance: -
j_gene: TRBJ2-7
CDR3nt: TGTGCCAGCAGCTTAGCAGGGCCGGGTTACGAGCAGTACTTC
CDR3aa: CASSLAGPGYEQYF

d_gene: -
v_gene: TRBV11-2
abundance: -
j_gene: TRBJ1-6
CDR3nt: TGTGCCAGCAGCTTATCCCACAGGAGCTCCCATAATTCACCCCTCCACTTT
CDR3aa: CASSLSHRSSHNSPLHF

d_gene: TRBD1
v_gene: TRBV5-1
abundance: -
j_gene: TRBJ1-5
CDR3nt: TGTGCCAGCAGGCCTGGGACAGGGGTCAATCAGCCCCAGCATTTT
CDR3aa: CASRPGTGVNQPQHF

d_gene: -
v_gene: TRBV25-1
abundance: -
j_gene: TRBJ2-2
CDR3nt: TGTGCCAGCAGTTACAGGATGATGAACGGTGATAACACCGGGGAGCTGTTTTTT
CDR3aa: CASSYRMMNGDNTGELFF

d_gene: TRBD1
v_gene: TRBV15
abundance: many
j_gene: TRBJ1-2
CDR3nt: TGTGCCACCAGCAGAGTGCGGGACAGGGGGTTCTCCTCGAACTATGGCTACACCTTC
CDR3aa: CATSRVRDRGFSSNYGYTF

d_gene: TRBD1
v_gene: TRBV5-6
abundance: few
j_gene: TRBJ2-7
CDR3nt: TGTGCCAGCATCCGGACAGGGGAGCAGTACTTC
CDR3aa: CASIRTGEQYF

d_gene: TRBD1
v_gene: TRBV29-1
abundance: many
j_gene: TRBJ2-7
CDR3nt: TGCAGCGTGGGGACAGGGAAAAACGAGCAGTACTTC
CDR3aa: CSVGTGKNEQYF

d_gene: -
v_gene: TRBV24-1
abundance: -
j_gene: TRBJ2-7
CDR3nt: TGTGCCACCAGTACTAATCGCGGCTACGAGCAGTACTTC
CDR3aa: CATSTNRGYEQYF

d_gene: TRBD1
v_gene: TRBV7-2
abundance: many
j_gene: TRBJ1-1
CDR3nt: TGTGCCAGCAGCTTAGCGGCAGGGGGAAGCACTGAAGCTTTCTTT
CDR3aa: CASSLAAGGSTEAFF

d_gene: TRBD1
v_gene: TRBV7-3
abundance: many
j_gene: TRBJ2-7
CDR3nt: TGTGCCAGCAGCTTATCCTCCCAGGGGGCTTGGTACGAGCAGTACTTC
CDR3aa: CASSLSSQGAWYEQYF

d_gene: -
v_gene: TRBV20-1
abundance: -
j_gene: TRBJ2-2
CDR3nt: TGCAGTGCTAGAGACCTTAGAAGGGGGAACACCGGGGAGCTGTTTTTT
CDR3aa: CSARDLRRGNTGELFF

d_gene: -
v_gene: TRBV9
abundance: many
j_gene: TRBJ2-6
CDR3nt: TGTGCCAGCAGCGTAACGAGTAGCTCTGGGGCCAACGTCCTGACTTTC
CDR3aa: CASSVTSSSGANVLTF

d_gene: -
v_gene: TRBV9
abundance: once
j_gene: TRBJ1-6
CDR3nt: TGTGCCAGCAGCCCGGCCCCTGCTCAGAATTCACCCCTCCACTTT
CDR3aa: CASSPAPAQNSPLHF

d_gene: TRBD1
v_gene: TRBV25-1
abundance: -
j_gene: TRBJ1-1
CDR3nt: TGTGCCAGCAAAACAGGGGGCATAGGCACTGAAGCTTTCTTT
CDR3aa: CASKTGGIGTEAFF

d_gene: -
v_gene: TRBV2
abundance: -
j_gene: TRBJ2-1
CDR3nt: TGTGCCAGCAGGGGGTCCCCAAATGAGCAGTTCTTC
CDR3aa: CASRGSPNEQFF

d_gene: TRBD1
v_gene: TRBV2
abundance: -
j_gene: TRBJ2-7
CDR3nt: TGTGCCAGCGGGGACAGGACCGAGCAGTACTTC
CDR3aa: CASGDRTEQYF

d_gene: -
v_gene: TRBV6-2/TRBV6-3
abundance: -
j_gene: TRBJ1-1
CDR3nt: TGTGCCAGCAGTTTCGGGCCGGCCACTGAAGCTTTCTTT
CDR3aa: CASSFGPATEAFF

d_gene: -
v_gene: TRBV10-3
abundance: -
j_gene: TRBJ2-7
CDR3nt: TGTGCCAGCAGGACCGGGCCCTCCGAGCAGTACTTC
CDR3aa: CASRTGPSEQYF

d_gene: -
v_gene: TRBV12-3/TRBV12-4
abundance: -
j_gene: TRBJ1-2
CDR3nt: TGTGCCAGCAGCTCCGGGACTAGCTATGGCTACACCTTC
CDR3aa: CASSSGTSYGYTF

d_gene: TRBD2
v_gene: TRBV7-2
abundance: few
j_gene: TRBJ2-5
CDR3nt: TGTGCCAGCAGCTTAGTCGGGCTAGCGGGAGGGAAAGAGACCCAGTACTTC
CDR3aa: CASSLVGLAGGKETQYF

d_gene: -
v_gene: TRBV24-1
abundance: few
j_gene: TRBJ1-5
CDR3nt: TGTGCCACCAGTGCTACCCCCTTACAGGATGATCAGCCCCAGCATTTT
CDR3aa: CATSATPLQDDQPQHF

d_gene: -
v_gene: TRBV10-3
abundance: -
j_gene: TRBJ1-1
CDR3nt: TGTGCCAATGCCGGGACTAGCGGGACTGAAGCTTTCTTT
CDR3aa: CANAGTSGTEAFF

d_gene: -
v_gene: TRBV6-5
abundance: -
j_gene: TRBJ1-1
CDR3nt: TGTGCCAGCAGCCAAGAGACCAGGGCTTTCTTT
CDR3aa: CASSQETRAFF

d_gene: TRBD1
v_gene: TRBV10-3
abundance: many
j_gene: TRBJ2-6
CDR3nt: TGTGCCATCAGAGCCGACAGGGCCTCTGGGGCCAACGTCCTGACTTTC
CDR3aa: CAIRADRASGANVLTF

d_gene: TRBD2
v_gene: TRBV4-3
abundance: -
j_gene: TRBJ2-7
CDR3nt: TGCGCCAGCAGCCAAGATCAGAGCGGGAGGGCTTTCTACGAGCAGTACTTC
CDR3aa: CASSQDQSGRAFYEQYF

d_gene: -
v_gene: TRBV10-3
abundance: -
j_gene: TRBJ1-1
CDR3nt: TGTGCCATCAGTGATAAATATTGGACTGAAGCTTTCTTT
CDR3aa: CAISDKYWTEAFF

d_gene: -
v_gene: TRBV12-3/TRBV12-4
abundance: -
j_gene: TRBJ1-1
CDR3nt: TGTGCCAGCAGTTTTCGCCTATCGGGCACTGAAGCTTTCTTT
CDR3aa: CASSFRLSGTEAFF

d_gene: -
v_gene: TRBV7-2
abundance: many
j_gene: TRBJ2-5
CDR3nt: TGTGCCAGCAGCTTCGCGGGTGGCGAGACCCAGTACTTC
CDR3aa: CASSFAGGETQYF

d_gene: -
v_gene: TRBV9
abundance: -
j_gene: TRBJ1-6
CDR3nt: TGTGCCAGCAGAGGGACGGGGGCTAATTCACCCCTCCACTTT
CDR3aa: CASRGTGANSPLHF

d_gene: TRBD1
v_gene: TRBV11-2
abundance: few
j_gene: TRBJ2-7
CDR3nt: TGTGCCAGCAGCGCCGGACAGGGGCCGATCTACGAGCAGTACTTC
CDR3aa: CASSAGQGPIYEQYF

d_gene: -
v_gene: TRBV10-3
abundance: many
j_gene: TRBJ1-2
CDR3nt: TGTGCCATCAGTGACCCCCTCAGGGTGGACGGCTACACCTTC
CDR3aa: CAISDPLRVDGYTF

d_gene: -
v_gene: TRBV7-9
abundance: few
j_gene: TRBJ2-7
CDR3nt: TGTGCCAGCAGCTTAGGTCCAGTGTCCTACGAGCAGTACTTC
CDR3aa: CASSLGPVSYEQYF

d_gene: TRBD1
v_gene: TRBV2
abundance: -
j_gene: TRBJ1-4
CDR3nt: TGTGCCAGCAGAACAGGGGGAGCAACTAATGAAAAACTGTTTTTT
CDR3aa: CASRTGGATNEKLFF

d_gene: TRBD2
v_gene: TRBV2
abundance: many
j_gene: TRBJ2-5
CDR3nt: TGTGCCAGCAGTGACACGGGGGGAGGGGAGACCCAGTACTTC
CDR3aa: CASSDTGGGETQYF

d_gene: -
v_gene: TRBV7-2
abundance: -
j_gene: TRBJ1-4
CDR3nt: TGCGCCAGCAGCCAAGATCGCTCAGCAACTAATGAAAAACTGTTTTTT
CDR3aa: CASSQDRSATNEKLFF

d_gene: TRBD1
v_gene: TRBV15
abundance: -
j_gene: TRBJ1-2
CDR3nt: TGTGCCACCAGCGGTCAGGGGGCTAACTATGGCTACACCTTC
CDR3aa: CATSGQGANYGYTF

d_gene: -
v_gene: TRBV2
abundance: -
j_gene: TRBJ2-7
CDR3nt: TGTGCCAGCGCAACAGGGGGGAGGGCCTACGAGCAGTACTTC
CDR3aa: CASATGGRAYEQYF

d_gene: -
v_gene: TRBV20-1
abundance: few
j_gene: TRBJ2-7
CDR3nt: TGCAGTGCTAGCCTAGGGGGTTCCCAGGACGAGCAGTACTTC
CDR3aa: CSASLGGSQDEQYF

d_gene: -
v_gene: TRBV5-4
abundance: -
j_gene: TRBJ2-3
CDR3nt: TGTGCCAGCAGCCCAGACTGGGAGAGCACAGATACGCAGTATTTT
CDR3aa: CASSPDWESTDTQYF

d_gene: -
v_gene: TRBV29-1
abundance: few
j_gene: TRBJ2-7
CDR3nt: TGCAGCGTTGAATTTAGTAGTGAGCCCCTATGCACCTTC
CDR3aa: CSVEFSSEPLCTF

d_gene: -
v_gene: TRBV19
abundance: -
j_gene: TRBJ1-3
CDR3nt: TGTGCCGGTACCCGGACTTTCGGAAACACCATATATTTT
CDR3aa: CAGTRTFGNTIYF

d_gene: TRBD2
v_gene: TRBV7-6
abundance: many
j_gene: TRBJ2-5
CDR3nt: TGTGCCAGCAGCTTTTTGCGGGGGGGGACCCAGTACTTC
CDR3aa: CASSFLRGGTQYF

d_gene: TRBD1
v_gene: TRBV7-6
abundance: -
j_gene: TRBJ2-7
CDR3nt: TGTGCCAGCAGCCTCGGACAGGACGCCTACGAGCAGTACTTC
CDR3aa: CASSLGQDAYEQYF

d_gene: -
v_gene: TRBV25-1
abundance: -
j_gene: TRBJ1-2
CDR3nt: TGTGCCAGCAGCCCCGGGGGTGGTGGCTACACCTTC
CDR3aa: CASSPGGGGYTF

d_gene: -
v_gene: TRBV15
abundance: -
j_gene: TRBJ2-5
CDR3nt: TGTGCCACCAGCCCCACGCGGGGGTGGGACACCGGGGTGCAAGAGACCCAGTACTTC
CDR3aa: CATSPTRGWDTGVQETQYF